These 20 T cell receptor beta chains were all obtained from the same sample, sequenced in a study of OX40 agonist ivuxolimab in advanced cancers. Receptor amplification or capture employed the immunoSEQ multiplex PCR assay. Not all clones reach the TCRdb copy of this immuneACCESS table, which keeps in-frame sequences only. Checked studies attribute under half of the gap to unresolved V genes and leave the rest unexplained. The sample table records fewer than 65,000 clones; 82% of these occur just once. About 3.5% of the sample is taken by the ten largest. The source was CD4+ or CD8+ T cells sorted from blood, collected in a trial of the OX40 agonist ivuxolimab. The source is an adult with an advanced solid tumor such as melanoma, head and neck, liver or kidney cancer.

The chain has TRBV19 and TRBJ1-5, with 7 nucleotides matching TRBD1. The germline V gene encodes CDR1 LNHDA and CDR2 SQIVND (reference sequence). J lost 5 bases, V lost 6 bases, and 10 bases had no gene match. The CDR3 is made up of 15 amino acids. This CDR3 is CASSKTGDPHQPQHF. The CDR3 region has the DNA TGTGCCAGTAGCAAAACAGGGGACCCCCATCAGCCCCAGCATTTT.

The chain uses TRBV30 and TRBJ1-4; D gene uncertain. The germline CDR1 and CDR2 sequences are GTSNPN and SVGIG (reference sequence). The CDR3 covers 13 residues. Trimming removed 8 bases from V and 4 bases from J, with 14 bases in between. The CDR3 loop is CAQQRGDNEKLFF. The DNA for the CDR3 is TGTGCCCAGCAGCGGGGAGATAATGAAAAACTGTTTTTT.

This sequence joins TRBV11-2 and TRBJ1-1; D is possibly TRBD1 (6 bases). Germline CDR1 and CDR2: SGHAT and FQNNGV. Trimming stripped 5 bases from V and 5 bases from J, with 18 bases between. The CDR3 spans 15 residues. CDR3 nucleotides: TGTGCCAGCAGCCCGGGACACTGGGACCTAACTGAAGCTTTCTTT. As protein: CASSPGHWDLTEAFF.

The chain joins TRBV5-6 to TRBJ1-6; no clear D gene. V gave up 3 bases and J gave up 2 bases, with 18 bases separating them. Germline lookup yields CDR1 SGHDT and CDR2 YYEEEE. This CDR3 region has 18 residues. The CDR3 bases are TGTGCCAGCAGCTCCGATCCGGGATACCCTCCCTATAATTCACCCCTCCACTTT. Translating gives CASSSDPGYPPYNSPLHF. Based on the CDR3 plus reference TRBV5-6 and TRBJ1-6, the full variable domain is DAGVTQSPTHLIKTRGQQVTLRCSPKSGHDTVSWYQQALGQGPQFIFQYYEEEERQRGNFPDRFSGHQFPNYSSELNVNALLLGDSALYLCASSSDPGYPPYNSPLHFGNGTRLTVT.

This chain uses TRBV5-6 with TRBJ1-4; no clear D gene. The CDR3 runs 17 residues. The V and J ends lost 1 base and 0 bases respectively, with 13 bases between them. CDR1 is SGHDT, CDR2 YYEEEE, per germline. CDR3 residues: CASSLLGGEATNEKLFF. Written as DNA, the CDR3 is TGTGCCAGCAGCTTGTTGGGAGGAGAGGCAACTAATGAAAAACTGTTTTTT.

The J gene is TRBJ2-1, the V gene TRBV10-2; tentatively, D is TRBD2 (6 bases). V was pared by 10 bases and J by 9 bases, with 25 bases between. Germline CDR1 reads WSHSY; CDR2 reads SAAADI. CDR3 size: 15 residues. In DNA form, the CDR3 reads TGCGCCACCCGGGAAAGAACGGGGGAAGACGGTGAGCAGTTCTTC. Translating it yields CATRERTGEDGEQFF.

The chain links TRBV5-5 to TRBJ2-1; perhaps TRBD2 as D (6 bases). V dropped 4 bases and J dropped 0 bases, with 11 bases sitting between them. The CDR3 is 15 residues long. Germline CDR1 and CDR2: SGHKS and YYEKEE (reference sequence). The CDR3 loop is CASSQDYRSYNEQFF. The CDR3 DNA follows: TGTGCCAGCAGCCAGGACTACCGCTCCTACAATGAGCAGTTCTTC.

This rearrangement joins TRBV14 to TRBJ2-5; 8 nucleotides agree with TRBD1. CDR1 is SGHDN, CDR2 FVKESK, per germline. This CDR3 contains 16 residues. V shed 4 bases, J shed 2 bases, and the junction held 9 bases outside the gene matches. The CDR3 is CASSRGTGWGQETQYF. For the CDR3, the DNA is TGTGCCAGCAGCCGGGGGACAGGCTGGGGACAAGAGACCCAGTACTTC.

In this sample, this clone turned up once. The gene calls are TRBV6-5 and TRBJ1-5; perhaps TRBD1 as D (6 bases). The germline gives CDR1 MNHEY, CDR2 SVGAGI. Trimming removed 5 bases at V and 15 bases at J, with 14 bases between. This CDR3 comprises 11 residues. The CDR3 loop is CASSQDRTAHF. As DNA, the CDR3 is TGTGCCAGCAGTCAAGACAGGACTGCGCATTTT.

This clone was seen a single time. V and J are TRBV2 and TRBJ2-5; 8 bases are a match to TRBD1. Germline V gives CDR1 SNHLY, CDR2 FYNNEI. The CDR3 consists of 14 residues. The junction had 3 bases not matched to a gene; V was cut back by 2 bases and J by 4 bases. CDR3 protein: CASSERTGPETQYF. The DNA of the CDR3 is TGTGCCAGCAGTGAAAGGACAGGGCCAGAGACCCAGTACTTC.

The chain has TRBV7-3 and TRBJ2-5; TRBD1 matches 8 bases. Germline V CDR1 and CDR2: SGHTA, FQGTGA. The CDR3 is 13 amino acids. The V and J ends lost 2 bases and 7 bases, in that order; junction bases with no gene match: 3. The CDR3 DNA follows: TGTGCCAGCAGCTTAGGACAGGGCGGGACCCAGTACTTC. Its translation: CASSLGQGGTQYF.

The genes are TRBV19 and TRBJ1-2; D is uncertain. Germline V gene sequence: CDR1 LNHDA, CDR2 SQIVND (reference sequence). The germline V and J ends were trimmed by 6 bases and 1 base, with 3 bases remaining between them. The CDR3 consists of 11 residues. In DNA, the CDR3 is TGTGCCAGTAGAATTAACTATGGCTACACCTTC. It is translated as CASRINYGYTF.

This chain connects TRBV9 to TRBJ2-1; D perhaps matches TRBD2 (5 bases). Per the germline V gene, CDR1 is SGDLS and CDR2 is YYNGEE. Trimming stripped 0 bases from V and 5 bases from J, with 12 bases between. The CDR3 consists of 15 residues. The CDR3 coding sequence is TGTGCCAGCAGCGTAGAATTTAGCGCCAACAATGAGCAGTTCTTC. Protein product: CASSVEFSANNEQFF.

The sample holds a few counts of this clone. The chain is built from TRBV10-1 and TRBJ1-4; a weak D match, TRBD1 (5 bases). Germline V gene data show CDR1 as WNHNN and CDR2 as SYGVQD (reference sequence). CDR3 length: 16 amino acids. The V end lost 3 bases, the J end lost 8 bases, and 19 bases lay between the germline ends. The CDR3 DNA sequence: TGCGCCAGCAGTGATTCGGCCTCAAGGGGAATGGAAAAACTGTTTTTT. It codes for CASSDSASRGMEKLFF.

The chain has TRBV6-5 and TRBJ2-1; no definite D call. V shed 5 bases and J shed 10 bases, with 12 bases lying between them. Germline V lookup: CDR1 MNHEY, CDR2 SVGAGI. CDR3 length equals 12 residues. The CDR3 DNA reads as TGTGCCAGCAGTCCCCCCCCTACGGAGCAGTTCTTC. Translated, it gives CASSPPPTEQFF.

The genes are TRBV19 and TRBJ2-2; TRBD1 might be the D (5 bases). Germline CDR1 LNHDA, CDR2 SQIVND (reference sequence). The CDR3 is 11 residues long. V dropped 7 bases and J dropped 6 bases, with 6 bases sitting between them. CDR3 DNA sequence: TGTGCCAGTACCAGGGCCGGGGAGCTGTTTTTT. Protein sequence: CASTRAGELFF.

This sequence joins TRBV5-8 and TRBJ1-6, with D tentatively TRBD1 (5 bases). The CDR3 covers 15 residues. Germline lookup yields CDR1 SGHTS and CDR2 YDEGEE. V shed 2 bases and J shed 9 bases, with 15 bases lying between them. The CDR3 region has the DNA TGTGCCAGCAGCTTCTTATTTGGGGGGACTTCACCCCTCCACTTT. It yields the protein CASSFLFGGTSPLHF.

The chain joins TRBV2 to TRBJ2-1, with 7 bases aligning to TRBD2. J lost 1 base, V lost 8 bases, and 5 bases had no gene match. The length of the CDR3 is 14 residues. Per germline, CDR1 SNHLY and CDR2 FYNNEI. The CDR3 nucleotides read TGTGCCAGCGGGATTAGCGGGTCCTACAATGAGCAGTTCTTC. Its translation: CASGISGSYNEQFF.

The CDR3 here is CASSMAGGSQPQHF. The DNA for the CDR3 is TGTGCCAGTAGTATGGCCGGGGGCAGTCAGCCCCAGCATTTT. V gene TRBV19 combines with J gene TRBJ1-5; a possible D gene is TRBD1 (6 bases). V lost 3 bases and J 6 bases, leaving 12 bases between the germline ends. There are 14 residues in the CDR3. CDR1 is LNHDA and CDR2 is SQIVND in the germline V gene (reference sequence).

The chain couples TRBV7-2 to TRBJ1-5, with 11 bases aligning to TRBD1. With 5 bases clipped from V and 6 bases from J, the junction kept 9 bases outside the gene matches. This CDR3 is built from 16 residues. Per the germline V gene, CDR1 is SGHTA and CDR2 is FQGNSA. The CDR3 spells CASSTNAGTGGQPQHF. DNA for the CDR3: TGTGCCAGCAGCACAAATGCCGGGACAGGGGGTCAGCCCCAGCATTTT.